The clone carrying this T cell receptor beta chain was seen ten or more times. The data derive from a study of prognosis after radiotherapy for stage I lung cancer. Study summary: Median age was 74.5 years (53 to 84) among more than 10 men and 6 or 7 women.

V shed 3 bases and J shed 4 bases, with 15 bases lying between them. The CDR3 sequence is 15 residues long. Germline values: CDR1 SGHTA, CDR2 FQGNSA. From genomic DNA, TCR beta CDR3 was amplified by two-round multiplex PCR. Primers were specific to each TRBV and TRBJ gene in first-round PCR. TCRdb itself ran the multiplex PCR reads through MiXCR, one entry per CDR3 protein. Among roughly 13,000 distinct CDR3 sequences, roughly a quarter were seen once, and the ten largest hold approximately 10%. The TCR comes from a donor aged 50 or older with non-small cell lung cancer. Source: PBMCs, taken before or after stereotactic body radiation therapy (not recorded which). This rearrangement joins TRBV7-2 to TRBJ1-2, with unresolved D. CDR3 in amino acids: CASSFDTDPFYGYTF. The DNA of the CDR3 is TGTGCCAGCAGCTTTGACACAGACCCTTTCTATGGCTACACCTTC. The full variable domain, its missing parts supplied by reference TRBV7-2 and TRBJ1-2, is GAGVSQSPSNKVTEKGKDVELRCDPISGHTALYWYRQSLGQGLEFLIYFQGNSAPDKSGLPSDRFSAERTGGSVSTLTIQRTQQEDSAVYLCASSFDTDPFYGYTFGSGTRLTVV.